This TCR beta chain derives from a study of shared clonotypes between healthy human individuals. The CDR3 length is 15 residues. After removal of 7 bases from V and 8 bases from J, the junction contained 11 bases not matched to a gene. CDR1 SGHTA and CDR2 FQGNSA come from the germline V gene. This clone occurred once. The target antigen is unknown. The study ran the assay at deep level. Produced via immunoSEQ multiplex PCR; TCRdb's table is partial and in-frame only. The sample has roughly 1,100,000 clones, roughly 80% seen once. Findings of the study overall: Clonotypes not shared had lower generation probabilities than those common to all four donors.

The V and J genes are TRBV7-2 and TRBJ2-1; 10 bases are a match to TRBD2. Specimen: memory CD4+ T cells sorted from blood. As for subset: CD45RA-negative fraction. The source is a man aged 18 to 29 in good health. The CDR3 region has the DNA TGTGCCAGCACCTATCCCGGGACTAGCGACCATGAGCAGTTCTTC. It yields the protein CASTYPGTSDHEQFF.